The rows below give T cell receptor beta chains drawn from one sample of a study of T cell responses to AZD1222 COVID-19 vaccine. Produced via immunoSEQ multiplex PCR; TCRdb's table is partial and in-frame only. Here the sample spans about 130,000 clones, 88% being singletons. The sequenced sample was peripheral blood, obtained on day 0 of MenACWY control vaccination. All receptors derive from an adult in good health. Both conserved end residues are part of each CDR3. The order of the fields is clone size, J gene, V gene, D gene, CDR3 DNA, CDR3 protein. The D gene is left open where the match is weak. The size field is filled for only some rows; it gives once, few, many or a size class.

>.|TRBJ1-4|TRBV7-9|TRBD1
TGTGCCAGCAGCTTAGGAACAGGGGCTGATAATGAAAAACTGTTTTTT
CASSLGTGADNEKLFF
>.|TRBJ2-7|TRBV28|.
TGTGCCAGCGTTTCGGTATTGAGGATCGCCGATGAACTACACTCCTACGAGCAGTACTTC
CASVSVLRIADELHSYEQYF
>once|TRBJ2-2|TRBV9|.
TGTGCCAGCAGCGTAGACTTCTGGCAGCTGAACACCGGGGAGCTGTTTTTT
CASSVDFWQLNTGELFF
>.|TRBJ1-2|TRBV2|.
TGTGCCAGCAGAGAAACAGGGTACGGCTACACCTTC
CASRETGYGYTF
>once|TRBJ2-1|TRBV9|TRBD2
TGTGCCAGCAGCGTAGGGACTAGCGTTTACAATGAGCAGTTCTTC
CASSVGTSVYNEQFF
>.|TRBJ2-7|TRBV6-6|.
TGTGCCAGCAGTTACTCTGGGTGGAGCGAGCAGTACTTC
CASSYSGWSEQYF
>.|TRBJ1-6|TRBV9|TRBD1
TGTGCCAGCAGCACCCGGGACAGCTCACCCCTCCACTTT
CASSTRDSSPLHF
>.|TRBJ2-5|TRBV6-5|.
TGTGCCTCGCGGGGTGGGGTCGGAGAGACCCAGTACTTC
CASRGGVGETQYF
>.|TRBJ2-7|TRBV28|.
TGTGCCAGCAGTCCAACCCGGGCCAAAAGCTCCTACGAGCAGTACTTC
CASSPTRAKSSYEQYF
>.|TRBJ2-7|TRBV12-3/TRBV12-4|TRBD1
TGTGCCAGCAGCCGGAGGGACAGGGACGAGCAGTACTTC
CASSRRDRDEQYF
>.|TRBJ2-1|TRBV2|TRBD2
TGTGCCAGCACGCGGACTAGCGGGGACAATGAGCAGTTCTTC
CASTRTSGDNEQFF
>once|TRBJ1-6|TRBV7-6|.
TGTGCCAGCAGCTCCGGACTCTCCTCCTATAATTCACCCCTCCACTTT
CASSSGLSSYNSPLHF
>.|TRBJ1-5|TRBV11-3|.
TGCGGGGGAAGCAATCAGCCCCAGCATTTT
CGGSNQPQHF
>.|TRBJ2-7|TRBV28|.
TGTGCCAGCAGGTCCGGGACACCCCCCTACGAGCAGTACTTC
CASRSGTPPYEQYF
>.|TRBJ1-5|TRBV4-1|TRBD1
TGCGCCAGCAGCCACTGGACAGGGAGTATGAATCAGCCCCAGCATTTT
CASSHWTGSMNQPQHF
>.|TRBJ1-1|TRBV28|.
TGTGCCAGCAGTCCGGGGTTTCCTGGGGCTTTCTTT
CASSPGFPGAFF
>once|TRBJ2-2|TRBV27|.
TGTGCCAGCAGTCCCCGCGGAGGGGAGCTGTTTTTT
CASSPRGGELFF
>.|TRBJ2-7|TRBV11-2|TRBD2
TGTGCCAGCAGCCCAGGACTAGCGGGAACCTTATACGAGCAGTACTTC
CASSPGLAGTLYEQYF
>once|TRBJ2-5|TRBV2|TRBD2
TGTGCCAGCAGTGACCTAGCGGGGCTCCGGGAGACCCAGTACTTC
CASSDLAGLRETQYF
>.|TRBJ2-6|TRBV28|.
TGTGCCAGCAGTTTATCCAACGTCCTGACTTTC
CASSLSNVLTF
>.|TRBJ1-4|TRBV5-1|.
TGCGCCAGCAGCTTGGAGGGCAGGGCTAGTGAAAAACTGTTTTTT
CASSLEGRASEKLFF
>.|TRBJ2-7|TRBV6-4|TRBD2
TGTGCCAGCAGCGAACTAGCGGGATCCGAGCAGTACTTC
CASSELAGSEQYF
>.|TRBJ1-5|TRBV29-1|.
TGCAGCGCTCAGACAGACCTTAATCAGCCCCAGCATTTT
CSAQTDLNQPQHF
>.|TRBJ1-6|TRBV2|.
TGTGCCACTTCCCGCGGGACCGGTAATTCACCCCTCCACTTT
CATSRGTGNSPLHF
>.|TRBJ2-1|TRBV2|.
TGTGCCAGCACTGTACAACAGATCTCCTACAATGAGCAGTTCTTC
CASTVQQISYNEQFF
>.|TRBJ1-4|TRBV6-6|.
TGTGCCAGCAGTCAGTCCCGGGACATCGCAACTAATGAAAAACTGTTTTTT
CASSQSRDIATNEKLFF
>.|TRBJ2-1|TRBV7-3|.
TGTGCCAGCAGCTTATCCGGGAGCGGGGAGCAGTTCTTC
CASSLSGSGEQFF
>.|TRBJ1-4|TRBV28|.
TGTGCCAGCAGCAAAGCAGGGGCAACTAATGAAAAACTGTTTTTT
CASSKAGATNEKLFF
>.|TRBJ2-1|TRBV5-1|TRBD2
TGCGCCAGCAGCTTGGCCGTGACTAGCCGGGCCAATGAGCAGTTCTTC
CASSLAVTSRANEQFF
>.|TRBJ1-4|TRBV20-1|.
TGCAGTGCTAACAGTAATGAAAAACTGTTTTTT
CSANSNEKLFF
>.|TRBJ1-2|TRBV25-1|.
TGTGCCAGCAGTGTCTTCCGGGACAACTATGGCTACACCTTC
CASSVFRDNYGYTF
>.|TRBJ2-7|TRBV28|TRBD1
TGTGCCACCCAGACAGGGCTTACCTACGAGCAGTACTTC
CATQTGLTYEQYF
>.|TRBJ1-2|TRBV14|TRBD1
TGTGCCAGCAGCCAGACAGGGATCAACTATGGCTACACCTTC
CASSQTGINYGYTF
>.|TRBJ1-2|TRBV12-3/TRBV12-4|.
TGTGCCAGCAGTTTAACTGGCAACTATGGCTACACCTTC
CASSLTGNYGYTF
>.|TRBJ1-6|TRBV7-2|.
TGTGCCAGCAGCTTTCGAGGGGTTGGGAATTCACCCCTCCACTTT
CASSFRGVGNSPLHF
>few|TRBJ1-2|TRBV29-1|.
TGCAGCGTTGCCCAATCCAACTATGGCTACACCTTC
CSVAQSNYGYTF
>.|TRBJ2-5|TRBV3-1/TRBV3-2|.
TGTGCCAGCAGCCAAGGGGACATGCAGTACCAAGAGACCCAGTACTTC
CASSQGDMQYQETQYF
>.|TRBJ2-5|TRBV24-1|TRBD2
TGTGCCACCAGTCCACGGGAGGCCCAAGAGACCCAGTACTTC
CATSPREAQETQYF
>.|TRBJ2-7|TRBV9|.
TGTGCCAGCAGCGTACAGGGGACGGAGCGCGAGCAGTACTTC
CASSVQGTEREQYF
>.|TRBJ2-4|TRBV13|.
TGTGCCAGCAGCTTAGAGAGGGGGGTAGCCAAAAACATTCAGTACTTC
CASSLERGVAKNIQYF
>.|TRBJ2-7|TRBV11-1|TRBD2
TGTGCCAGCAGCTGGGGACTAGACTACGAGCAGTACTTC
CASSWGLDYEQYF